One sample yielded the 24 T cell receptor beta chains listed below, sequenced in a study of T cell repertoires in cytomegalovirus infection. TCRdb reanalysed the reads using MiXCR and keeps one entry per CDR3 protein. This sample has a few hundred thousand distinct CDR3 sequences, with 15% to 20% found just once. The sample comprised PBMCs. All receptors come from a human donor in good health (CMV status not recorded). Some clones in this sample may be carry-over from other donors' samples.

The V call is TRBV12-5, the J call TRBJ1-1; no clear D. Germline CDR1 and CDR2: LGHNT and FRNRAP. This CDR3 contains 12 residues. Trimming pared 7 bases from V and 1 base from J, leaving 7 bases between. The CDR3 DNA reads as TGTGCTAGTGATCTAGAGAACACTGAAGCTTTCTTT. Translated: CASDLENTEAFF.

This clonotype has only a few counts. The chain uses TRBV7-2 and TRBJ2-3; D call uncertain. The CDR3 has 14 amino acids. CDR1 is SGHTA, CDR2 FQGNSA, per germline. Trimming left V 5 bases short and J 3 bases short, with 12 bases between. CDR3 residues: CASSPAFATDTQYF. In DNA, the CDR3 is TGTGCCAGCAGCCCGGCGTTTGCTACAGATACGCAGTATTTT.

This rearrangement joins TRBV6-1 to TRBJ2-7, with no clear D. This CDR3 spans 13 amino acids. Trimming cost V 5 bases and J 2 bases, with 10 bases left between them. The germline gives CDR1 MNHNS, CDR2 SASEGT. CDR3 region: CASSWTDTYEQYF. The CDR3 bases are TGTGCCAGCAGTTGGACGGATACCTACGAGCAGTACTTC.

The CDR3 region has the DNA TGTGCCAGCAGCCCAACGGCAGTATTAAATCAGCCCCAGCATTTT. Its translation is CASSPTAVLNQPQHF. The chain joins TRBV7-8 to TRBJ1-5; D unresolved. The CDR3 runs 15 residues. V gave up 5 bases and J gave up 4 bases, with 15 bases separating them. Germline CDR1 reads SGHVS; CDR2 reads FQNEAQ.

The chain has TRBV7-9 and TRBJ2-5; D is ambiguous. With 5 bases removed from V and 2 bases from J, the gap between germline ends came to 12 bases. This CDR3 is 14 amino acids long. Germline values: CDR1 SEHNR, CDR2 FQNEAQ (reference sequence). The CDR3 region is CASSPTPVQETQYF. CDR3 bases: TGTGCCAGCAGCCCTACACCCGTACAAGAGACCCAGTACTTC.

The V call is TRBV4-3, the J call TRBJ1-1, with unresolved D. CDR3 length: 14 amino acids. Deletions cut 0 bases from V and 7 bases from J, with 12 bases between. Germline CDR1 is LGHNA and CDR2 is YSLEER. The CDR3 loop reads CASSQDVGGSEAFF. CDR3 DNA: TGCGCCAGCAGCCAAGATGTCGGAGGCAGTGAAGCTTTCTTT.

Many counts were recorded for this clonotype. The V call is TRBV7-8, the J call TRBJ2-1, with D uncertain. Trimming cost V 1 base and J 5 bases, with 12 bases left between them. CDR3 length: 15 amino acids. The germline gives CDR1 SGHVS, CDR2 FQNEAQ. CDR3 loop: CASSLVEWQNNEQFF. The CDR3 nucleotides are TGTGCCAGCAGCTTAGTTGAGTGGCAGAACAATGAGCAGTTCTTC.

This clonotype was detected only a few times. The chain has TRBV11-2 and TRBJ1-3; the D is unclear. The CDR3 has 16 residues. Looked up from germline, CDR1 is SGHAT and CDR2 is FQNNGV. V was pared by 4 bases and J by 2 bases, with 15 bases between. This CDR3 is CASSSTSRGTGNTIYF. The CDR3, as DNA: TGTGCCAGCAGCTCTACGTCTAGAGGTACTGGAAACACCATATATTTT. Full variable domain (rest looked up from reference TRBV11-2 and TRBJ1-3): EAGVAQSPRYKIIEKRQSVAFWCNPISGHATLYWYQQILGQGPKLLIQFQNNGVVDDSQLPKDRFSAERLKGVDSTLKIQPAKLEDSAVYLCASSSTSRGTGNTIYFGEGSWLTVV.

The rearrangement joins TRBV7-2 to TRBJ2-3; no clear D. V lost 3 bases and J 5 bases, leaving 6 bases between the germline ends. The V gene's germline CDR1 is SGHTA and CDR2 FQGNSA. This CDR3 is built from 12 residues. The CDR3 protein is CASSFLEDTQYF. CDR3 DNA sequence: TGTGCCAGCAGCTTTCTGGAAGATACGCAGTATTTT.

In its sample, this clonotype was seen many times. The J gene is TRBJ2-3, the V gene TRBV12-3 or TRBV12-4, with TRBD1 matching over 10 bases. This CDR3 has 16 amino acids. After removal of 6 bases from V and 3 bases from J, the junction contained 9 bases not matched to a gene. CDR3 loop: CASSYSGQGLTDTQYF. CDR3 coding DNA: TGTGCCAGCAGCTATTCGGGACAGGGGTTGACAGATACGCAGTATTTT.

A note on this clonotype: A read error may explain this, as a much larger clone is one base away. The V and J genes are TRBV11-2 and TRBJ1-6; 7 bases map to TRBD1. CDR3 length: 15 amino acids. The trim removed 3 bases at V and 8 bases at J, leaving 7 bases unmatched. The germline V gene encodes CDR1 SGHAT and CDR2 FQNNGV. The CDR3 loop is CASSFVGGRDSPLHF. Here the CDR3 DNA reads TGTGCCAGCAGCTTTGTAGGGGGCAGGGATTCACCCCTCCACTTT.

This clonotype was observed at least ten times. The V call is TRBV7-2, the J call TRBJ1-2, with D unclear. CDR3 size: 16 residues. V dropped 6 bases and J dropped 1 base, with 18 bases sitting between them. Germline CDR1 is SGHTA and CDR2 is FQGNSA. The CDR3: CASSLGGGPYNYGYTF. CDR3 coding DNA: TGTGCCAGCAGTCTAGGTGGAGGTCCATATAACTATGGCTACACCTTC.

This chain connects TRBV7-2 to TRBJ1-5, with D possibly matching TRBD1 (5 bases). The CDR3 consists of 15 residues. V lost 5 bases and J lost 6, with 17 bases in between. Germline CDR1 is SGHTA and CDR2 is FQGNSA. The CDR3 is CASSIDRILGQPQHF. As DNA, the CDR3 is TGTGCCAGCAGCATAGACAGAATACTCGGTCAGCCCCAGCATTTT.

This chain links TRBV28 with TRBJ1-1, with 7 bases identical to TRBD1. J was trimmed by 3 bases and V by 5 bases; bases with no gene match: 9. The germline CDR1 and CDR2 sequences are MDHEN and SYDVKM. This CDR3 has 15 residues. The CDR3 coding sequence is TGTGCCAGCAGTCCGGGCGACAGGGATGACACTGAAGCTTTCTTT. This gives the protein CASSPGDRDDTEAFF.

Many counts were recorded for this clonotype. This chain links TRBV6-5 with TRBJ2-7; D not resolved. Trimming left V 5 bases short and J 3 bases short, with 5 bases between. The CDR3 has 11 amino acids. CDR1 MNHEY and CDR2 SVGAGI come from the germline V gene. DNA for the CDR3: TGTGCCAGCAGTCGACTCTACGAGCAGTACTTC. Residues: CASSRLYEQYF.

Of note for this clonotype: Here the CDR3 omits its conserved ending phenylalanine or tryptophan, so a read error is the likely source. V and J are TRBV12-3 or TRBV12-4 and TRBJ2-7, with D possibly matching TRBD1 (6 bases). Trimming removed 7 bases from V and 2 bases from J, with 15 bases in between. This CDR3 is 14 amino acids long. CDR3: CASTTTGRPYEQYL. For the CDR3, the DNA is TGTGCCAGCACCACGACAGGCCGGCCCTACGAGCAGTACCTC.

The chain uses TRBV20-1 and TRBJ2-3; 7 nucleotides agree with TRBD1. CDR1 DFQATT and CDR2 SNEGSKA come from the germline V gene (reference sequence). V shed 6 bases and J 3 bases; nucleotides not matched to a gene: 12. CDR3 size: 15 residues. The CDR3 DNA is TGCAGTGCCTACAGCACAGGGGAACCGACAGATACGCAGTATTTT. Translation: CSAYSTGEPTDTQYF.

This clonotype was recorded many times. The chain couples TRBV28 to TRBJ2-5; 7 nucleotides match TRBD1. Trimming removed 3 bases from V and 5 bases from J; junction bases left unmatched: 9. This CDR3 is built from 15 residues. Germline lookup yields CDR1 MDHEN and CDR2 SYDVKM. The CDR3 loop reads CASSFRQGAGETQYF. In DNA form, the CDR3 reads TGTGCCAGCAGTTTCCGACAGGGAGCAGGGGAGACCCAGTACTTC.

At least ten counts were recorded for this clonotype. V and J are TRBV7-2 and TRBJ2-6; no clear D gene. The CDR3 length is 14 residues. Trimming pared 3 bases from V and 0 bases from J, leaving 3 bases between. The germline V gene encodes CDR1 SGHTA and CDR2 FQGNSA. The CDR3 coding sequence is TGTGCCAGCAGCTTTAGCTCTGGGGCCAACGTCCTGACTTTC. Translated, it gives CASSFSSGANVLTF. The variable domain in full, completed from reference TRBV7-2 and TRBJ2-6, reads GAGVSQSPSNKVTEKGKDVELRCDPISGHTALYWYRQSLGQGLEFLIYFQGNSAPDKSGLPSDRFSAERTGGSVSTLTIQRTQQEDSAVYLCASSFSSGANVLTFGAGSRLTVL.

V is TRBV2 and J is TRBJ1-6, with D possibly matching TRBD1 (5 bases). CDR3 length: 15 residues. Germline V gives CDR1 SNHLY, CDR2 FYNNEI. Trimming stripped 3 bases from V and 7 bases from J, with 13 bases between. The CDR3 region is CASSERRRGNSPLHF. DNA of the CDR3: TGTGCCAGCAGTGAGAGGAGGAGGGGCAATTCACCCCTCCACTTT. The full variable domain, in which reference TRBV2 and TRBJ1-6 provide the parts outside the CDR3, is EPEVTQTPSHQVTQMGQEVILRCVPISNHLYFYWYRQILGQKVEFLVSFYNNEISEKSEIFDDQFSVERPDGSNFTLKIRSTKLEDSAMYFCASSERRRGNSPLHFGNGTRLTVT.

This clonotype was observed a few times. The CDR3 bases are TGTGCCAGCAGCCGGGACCTCTCCACAGATACGCAGTATTTT. Translated, it gives CASSRDLSTDTQYF. V gene TRBV11-2 combines with J gene TRBJ2-3; D might be TRBD1 or TRBD2, each matching 5 bases. The ends were cut back, 5 bases at V and 2 bases at J, with 11 bases in the middle. CDR1 and CDR2 from the germline V gene are SGHAT and FQNNGV. This CDR3 has 14 amino acids. The entire variable domain, with the rest obtained from reference TRBV11-2 and TRBJ2-3, is as follows: EAGVAQSPRYKIIEKRQSVAFWCNPISGHATLYWYQQILGQGPKLLIQFQNNGVVDDSQLPKDRFSAERLKGVDSTLKIQPAKLEDSAVYLCASSRDLSTDTQYFGPGTRLTVL.

The CDR3 DNA reads TGTGCCAGCAGTTCCCAACAGGGTCAAGTGGGTGGAAACACCATATATTTT. It codes for CASSSQQGQVGGNTIYF. This rearrangement joins TRBV12-3 or TRBV12-4 to TRBJ1-3; a possible D gene is TRBD1 (6 bases). The CDR3 totals 17 residues. V was clipped by 4 bases and J by 3 bases, with 19 bases between them.

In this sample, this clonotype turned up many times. The CDR3 region is CASSLPLGLQFF. The CDR3 coding sequence is TGTGCCAGCAGCCTACCTCTAGGCCTTCAGTTCTTC. The J gene is TRBJ2-1, the V gene TRBV7-6; D not certain. Trimming removed 5 bases from V and 13 bases from J, with 15 bases in between. CDR1 is SGHVS, CDR2 FNYEAQ, per germline. CDR3 length: 12 residues.

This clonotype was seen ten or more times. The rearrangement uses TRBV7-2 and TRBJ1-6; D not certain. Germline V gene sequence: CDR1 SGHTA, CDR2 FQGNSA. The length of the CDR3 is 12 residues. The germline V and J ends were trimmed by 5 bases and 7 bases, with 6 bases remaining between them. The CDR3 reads CASSTTNSPLHF. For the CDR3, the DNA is TGTGCCAGCAGCACCACGAATTCACCCCTCCACTTT.